The 23 T cell receptor beta chains listed next were all sequenced from one sample in a study of CD8+CD57+ T cells in acquired aplastic anemia (dated by TCRdb to 2016 to 2018). The run used an Illumina HiSeq 2000. Profiling of TCR beta VDJ combinations and CDR3 sequences used genomic DNA as the template. TCRdb's own reprocessing of the public reads used fastp at Q25 and MiXCR and kept productive beta chains. Each entry merges the rows of one CDR3 protein and shows their most common DNA and genes. For this sample there are about 220,000 distinct CDR3 sequences; 34% appear just once. Around 1.1% of the sample is taken by the ten largest. The sequenced material came from sorted CD4+, CD8+, or CD8+CD57+ T cells (not recorded which) from PBMCs. The receptors were sampled from a human donor in good health, serving as a control.

This clonotype was seen ten or more times. The chain links TRBV4-1 to TRBJ1-1, with a tentative D call TRBD1 (5 bases). The CDR3 sequence is 13 residues long. Trimming removed 3 bases from V and 1 base from J, with 6 bases in between. Germline CDR1 reads MGHRA; CDR2 reads YSYEKL. The CDR3 coding sequence is TGCGCCAGCAGCCAGGGGCAGAACACTGAAGCTTTCTTT. Translated, it gives CASSQGQNTEAFF.

Here the CDR3 reads CAISAGRGGYGYTF. The CDR3, as DNA: TGTGCCATCAGTGCGGGCAGGGGCGGCTATGGCTACACCTTC. The rearrangement joins TRBV10-3 to TRBJ1-2, with D possibly being TRBD1 (6 bases). Deletions cut 4 bases from V and 4 bases from J, with 13 bases between. Germline V gene sequence: CDR1 ENHRY, CDR2 SYGVKD. The CDR3 covers 14 residues.

This clonotype was seen a handful of times. This sequence joins TRBV6-1 and TRBJ1-2; perhaps TRBD1 as D (6 bases). The CDR3 has 15 residues. Trimming pared 6 bases from V and 4 bases from J, leaving 18 bases between. Germline loops: CDR1 MNHNS, CDR2 SASEGT. In DNA, the CDR3 is TGTGCCAGCAGCCAAGGTGGCAGGGGTCCCTATGGCTACACCTTC. It translates to CASSQGGRGPYGYTF.

The chain carries TRBV12-3 or TRBV12-4 and TRBJ1-2; D is uncertain. Trimming cost V 4 bases and J 5 bases, with 8 bases left between them. This CDR3 region has 12 residues. In nucleotides, the CDR3 is TGTGCCAGCAGTTCGGCGGGGTATGGCTACACCTTC. Protein: CASSSAGYGYTF.

This chain uses TRBV27 with TRBJ1-2, with D possibly TRBD1 on 5 matching bases. This CDR3 comprises 14 residues. Germline V gene lookup returns CDR1 MNHEY and CDR2 SMNVEV (reference sequence). Trimming cost V 2 bases and J 3 bases, with 10 bases left between them. CDR3 region: CASSLAGRDYGYTF. For the CDR3, the DNA is TGTGCCAGCAGTTTAGCAGGGAGGGACTATGGCTACACCTTC.

The V call is TRBV10-3, the J call TRBJ1-6; no clear D gene. Trimming pared 3 bases from V and 7 bases from J, leaving 13 bases between. The CDR3 spans 15 residues. CDR1 and CDR2 from the germline V gene are ENHRY and SYGVKD. CDR3 region: CAISDRDQRNSPLHF. The CDR3 coding sequence is TGTGCCATCAGTGACCGGGATCAGCGGAATTCACCCCTCCACTTT.

This clonotype has at least ten counts. The gene calls are TRBV15 and TRBJ1-1; D unresolved. The V end was cut by 1 base, the J end by 7 bases, with 7 bases between. CDR3 length equals 12 residues. Germline assignment: CDR1 LNHNV and CDR2 YYDKDF (reference sequence). The CDR3 reads CATSRGYVEAFF. The CDR3 DNA sequence: TGTGCCACCAGCAGAGGGTACGTTGAAGCTTTCTTT.

This chain joins TRBV3-1 and TRBJ2-7; TRBD1 agrees at 8 bases. With 3 bases clipped from V and 8 bases from J, the junction kept 9 bases outside the gene matches. Germline V CDR1 and CDR2: LGHDT, YNNKEL (reference sequence). This CDR3 has 14 amino acids. The CDR3 here is CASSQHGQGEKQYF. DNA for the CDR3: TGTGCCAGCAGCCAGCACGGACAGGGAGAAAAGCAGTACTTC.

In this sample, this clonotype turned up many times. The chain uses TRBV24-1 and TRBJ2-1, with a tentative D call TRBD1 (6 bases). The germline V gene has CDR1 KGHDR and CDR2 SFDVKD. This CDR3 is built from 17 residues. V gave up 4 bases and J gave up 0 bases, with 15 bases separating them. CDR3 DNA sequence: TGTGCCACCAGTGAACCCGGACAGAGTCACTCCTACAATGAGCAGTTCTTC. Its translation: CATSEPGQSHSYNEQFF.

The V call is TRBV2, the J call TRBJ1-4, with TRBD1 matching over 8 bases. CDR1 SNHLY and CDR2 FYNNEI come from the germline V gene. The CDR3 is made up of 14 amino acids. V lost 8 bases to trimming and J lost 4 bases; unmatched junction nucleotides: 6. Written as DNA, the CDR3 is TGTGCCAGCGCCAGGGGGCCGGATAATGAAAAACTGTTTTTT. As protein: CASARGPDNEKLFF.

Points on this clonotype: One junction end does not reproduce the germline sequence, and a read error may be involved. The V gene is TRBV4-2, the J gene TRBJ2-3; 9 bases are a match to TRBD2. CDR3 length: 20 amino acids. The germline V gene encodes CDR1 LGHNA and CDR2 YNFKEQ. CDR3 DNA: TGTGCCAGCAGCCGAGGGCTCCTAGCGGGGTTGGCGTTCCTGGCAGATACGCGGTATTTT. It encodes CASSRGLLAGLAFLADTRYF.

This clonotype was observed many times. The rearrangement uses TRBV20-1 and TRBJ1-2, with a weak D call TRBD1 (5 bases). From germline, CDR1 is DFQATT and CDR2 SNEGSKA (reference sequence). The V and J ends lost 3 bases and 7 bases respectively, with 9 bases between them. The length of the CDR3 is 11 residues. CDR3: CSASPGTGYTF. In DNA, the CDR3 is TGCAGTGCTAGTCCAGGGACTGGCTACACCTTC.

The chain links TRBV5-8 to TRBJ2-5; the match to TRBD1 covers 10 bases. Germline values: CDR1 SGHTS, CDR2 YDEGEE. This CDR3 region has 16 residues. Losses at the gene ends were 0 bases for V and 5 bases for J; bases not matched to a gene: 7. CDR3 amino acids: CASSLGRQGARETQYF. The CDR3 coding sequence is TGTGCCAGCAGCTTGGGACGACAGGGGGCTAGGGAGACCCAGTACTTC.

This clonotype turned up a few times. The chain recombines TRBV5-1 with TRBJ1-1, with TRBD1 as a possible D gene (5 bases). CDR1 is SGHRS, CDR2 YFSETQ, per germline. CDR3 length equals 15 residues. The germline V and J ends were trimmed by 3 bases and 5 bases, with 17 bases remaining between them. CDR3 sequence: CASSWGSGRRTEAFF. The CDR3 nucleotides read TGCGCCAGCAGCTGGGGTTCGGGGCGACGGACTGAAGCTTTCTTT.

The table lists this clonotype with many counts. V is TRBV19 and J is TRBJ1-6; possibly TRBD1 for D (5 bases). Germline V CDR1 and CDR2: LNHDA, SQIVND (reference sequence). CDR3 length equals 13 residues. Trimming shortened V by 7 bases and J by 7 bases, and 11 bases separated the two germline ends. The CDR3 DNA follows: TGTGCCAGTATAGGACGGACAAATTCACCCCTCCACTTT. Protein: CASIGRTNSPLHF.

This clonotype was recorded many times. This chain links TRBV9 with TRBJ1-1; D is undetermined. Between the trimmed V and J ends, which lost 0 bases and 5 bases, there was a span of 14 bases. The germline V gene has CDR1 SGDLS and CDR2 YYNGEE. CDR3 length equals 15 residues. The CDR3 nucleotides are TGTGCCAGCAGCGTAGCGCCCGGGGATCGGACTGAAGCTTTCTTT. Protein: CASSVAPGDRTEAFF.

This sequence joins TRBV20-1 and TRBJ2-7; the match to TRBD1 covers 7 bases. With 3 bases clipped from V and 2 bases from J, the junction kept 10 bases outside the gene matches. Germline values: CDR1 DFQATT, CDR2 SNEGSKA (reference sequence). The CDR3 sequence is 15 residues long. The CDR3 is CSARPRDRPTYEQYF. CDR3 bases: TGCAGTGCTAGGCCCCGGGACAGACCCACCTACGAGCAGTACTTC.

This clonotype was observed at least ten times. V usage is TRBV5-1 and J usage is TRBJ1-1; 7 bases agree with TRBD1. The V gene end was trimmed by 2 bases and the J gene end by 1 base; junction bases not matched to a gene: 5. The CDR3 consists of 15 residues. Germline V gene data show CDR1 as SGHRS and CDR2 as YFSETQ. The CDR3: CASSFTGVANTEAFF. For the CDR3, the DNA is TGCGCCAGCAGCTTCACAGGGGTGGCGAACACTGAAGCTTTCTTT.

The chain links TRBV24-1 to TRBJ1-1, with TRBD1 as a possible D gene (6 bases). This CDR3 comprises 16 residues. Germline CDR1 and CDR2: KGHDR and SFDVKD. The V end was cut by 2 bases, the J end by 1 base, with 13 bases between. As DNA, the CDR3 is TGTGCCACCAGTGATTCGTCGTTAGGGGGGAACACTGAAGCTTTCTTT. It is translated as CATSDSSLGGNTEAFF.

This clonotype was recorded at least ten times. The J gene is TRBJ1-3, the V gene TRBV6-1; D is uncertain. This CDR3 spans 15 amino acids. The ends were cut back, 6 bases at V and 0 bases at J, with 12 bases in the middle. Germline V lookup: CDR1 MNHNS, CDR2 SASEGT. The CDR3 nucleotides are TGTGCCAGCAGGGGTCGCGCAGACTCTGGAAACACCATATATTTT. This sequence encodes CASRGRADSGNTIYF.

The chain has TRBV5-1 and TRBJ2-3, with TRBD2 identical over 13 bases. Trimming cost V 4 bases and J 11 bases; bases outside gene matches: 13. Germline V gene lookup returns CDR1 SGHRS and CDR2 YFSETQ. The CDR3 covers 16 residues. Here the CDR3 DNA reads TGCGCCAGCAGCCTACCGTGGACTAGCGGGAGAAATTGGCAGTATTTT. Translating it yields CASSLPWTSGRNWQYF.

Ten or more counts support this clonotype. This chain connects TRBV7-8 to TRBJ1-1; possibly TRBD1 for D (5 bases). Between the trimmed V and J ends, which lost 0 bases and 1 base, there was a span of 9 bases. Germline V lookup: CDR1 SGHVS, CDR2 FQNEAQ. The CDR3 is made up of 15 amino acids. CDR3 loop: CASSLAGVPNTEAFF. In DNA form, the CDR3 reads TGTGCCAGCAGCTTAGCGGGGGTCCCGAACACTGAAGCTTTCTTT. Drawing the rest from reference TRBV7-8 and TRBJ1-1, the complete variable domain is GAGVSQSPRYKVAKRGQDVALRCDPISGHVSLFWYQQALGQGPEFLTYFQNEAQLDKSGLPSDRFFAERPEGSVSTLKIQRTQQEDSAVYLCASSLAGVPNTEAFFGQGTRLTVV.

This clonotype was seen repeatedly, ten times or more. The V and J genes are TRBV24-1 and TRBJ2-1, with a possible D match to TRBD2 (6 bases). This CDR3 is built from 15 residues. V lost 1 base, J lost 0 bases, and 6 bases lay in between. Germline V gene lookup returns CDR1 KGHDR and CDR2 SFDVKD. CDR3 bases: TGTGCCACCAGTGATTTCGGGAGCTCCTACAATGAGCAGTTCTTC. Protein: CATSDFGSSYNEQFF.